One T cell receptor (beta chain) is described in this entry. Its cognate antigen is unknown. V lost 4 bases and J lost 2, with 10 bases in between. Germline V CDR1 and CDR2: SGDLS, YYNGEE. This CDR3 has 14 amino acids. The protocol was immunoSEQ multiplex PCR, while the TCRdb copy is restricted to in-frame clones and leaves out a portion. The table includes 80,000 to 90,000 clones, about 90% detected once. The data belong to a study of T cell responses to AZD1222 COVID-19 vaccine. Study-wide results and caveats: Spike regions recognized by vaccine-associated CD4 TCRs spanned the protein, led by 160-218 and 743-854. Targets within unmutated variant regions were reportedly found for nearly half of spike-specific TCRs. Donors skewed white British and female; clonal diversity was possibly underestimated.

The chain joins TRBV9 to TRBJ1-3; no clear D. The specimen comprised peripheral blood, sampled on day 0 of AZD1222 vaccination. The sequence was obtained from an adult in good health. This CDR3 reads CASSSPRPGNTIYF. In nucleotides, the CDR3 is TGTGCCAGCAGCTCCCCCAGACCTGGAAACACCATATATTTT.